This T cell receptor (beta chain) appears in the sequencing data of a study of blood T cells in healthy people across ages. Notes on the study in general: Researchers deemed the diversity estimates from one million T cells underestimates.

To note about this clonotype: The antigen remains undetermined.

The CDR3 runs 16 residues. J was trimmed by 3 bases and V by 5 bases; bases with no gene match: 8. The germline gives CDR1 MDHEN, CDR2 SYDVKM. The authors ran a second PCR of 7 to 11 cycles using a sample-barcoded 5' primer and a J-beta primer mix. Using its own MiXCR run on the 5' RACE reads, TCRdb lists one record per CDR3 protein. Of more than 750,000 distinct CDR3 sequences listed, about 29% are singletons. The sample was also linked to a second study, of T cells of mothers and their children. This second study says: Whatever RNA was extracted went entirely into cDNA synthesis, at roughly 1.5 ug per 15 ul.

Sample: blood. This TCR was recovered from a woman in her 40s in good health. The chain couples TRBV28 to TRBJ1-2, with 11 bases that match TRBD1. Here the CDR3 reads CASSQPGQGGDYGYTF. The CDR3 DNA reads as TGTGCCAGCAGTCAACCGGGACAGGGGGGTGACTATGGCTACACCTTC.